A single sample gave rise to the 13 T cell receptor beta chains below, sequenced in a study of CXCR3-negative and CXCR3-positive naive CD8 T cells. Findings and limits, study-wide: CXCR3-positive naive cells carried more hydrophobic TRB CDR3s than CXCR3-negative ones.

These TCRs' antigens remain unknown. The libraries of TRB cDNA were constructed through 5' RACE using UMI labels. TCRdb re-called the 5' RACE reads; every CDR3 protein appears as one record, without DNA. Found here are roughly 110,000 distinct CDR3 sequences; the top ten clones hold roughly 0.38%. Sequenced: naive CXCR3+ CD8+ T cells from blood. Indicated subset: CD45RO-CCR7+CD27+CD95- naive CD8+ T cells expressing CXCR3 (TNR3+). Receptors were obtained from a human donor in good health. Some clones in this sample may be carry-over from other donors' samples.

CDR3 protein: CASSLLPRTEQFF. The chain carries TRBV19 and TRBJ2-1. CDR1 and CDR2 (germline): LNHDA, SQIVND (reference sequence). The CDR3 totals 13 residues.

CDR3 amino acids: CASSGTGTGYNEQFF. This rearrangement joins TRBV2 to TRBJ2-1; TCRdb picks TRBD1, but there is no DNA to check that call. CDR3 size: 15 residues. Germline CDR1 is SNHLY and CDR2 is FYNNEI.

The J gene is TRBJ2-1, the V gene TRBV7-9; TCRdb reports TRBD1, a call that lacks DNA to check it against. Germline V gives CDR1 SEHNR, CDR2 FQNEAQ (reference sequence). This CDR3 comprises 16 residues. CDR3 sequence reads: CASTSVGEPAGHEQFF.

V is TRBV28 and J is TRBJ2-5; the D call from TCRdb, TRBD2, cannot be confirmed without DNA. This CDR3 region has 16 residues. The germline CDR1 and CDR2 sequences are MDHEN and SYDVKM. CDR3: CASSAPGTLTGETQYF.

The chain uses TRBV7-7 and TRBJ2-5; TCRdb selects TRBD2, and the lack of DNA leaves this call unchecked. CDR3 length: 15 residues. Germline CDR1 reads SSHAT; CDR2 reads FNYEAQ (reference sequence). The CDR3: CASSLSKDSKETQYF. Full variable domain (remainder filled in from reference TRBV7-7 and TRBJ2-5): GAGVSQSPRYKVTKRGQDVTLRCDPISSHATLYWYQQALGQGPEFLTYFNYEAQPDKSGLPSDRFSAERPEGSISTLTIQRTEQRDSAMYRCASSLSKDSKETQYFGPGTRLLVL.

This chain joins TRBV6-5 and TRBJ2-2; the D call of TRBD1 rests on TCRdb alone, since no DNA is present to check it. Germline loops: CDR1 MNHEY, CDR2 SVGAGI. The CDR3 extends over 14 amino acids. CDR3: CASSYSPGPGELFF.

The J gene is TRBJ2-2, the V gene TRBV7-2. The CDR3 totals 14 residues. Germline values: CDR1 SGHTA, CDR2 FQGNSA. CDR3 region: CASSQTHGTGELFF.

This chain connects TRBV11-2 to TRBJ2-7. CDR1 SGHAT and CDR2 FQNNGV come from the germline V gene. The CDR3 spans 13 residues. The CDR3 loop reads CASRLMKDFEQYF.

V and J are TRBV29-1 and TRBJ2-7; the D call of TRBD1 rests on TCRdb alone, since no DNA is present to check it. Per the germline V gene, CDR1 is SQVTM and CDR2 is ANQGSEA. This CDR3 spans 14 amino acids. This chain's CDR3 is CSATGDTETYEQYF.

The J gene is TRBJ2-7, the V gene TRBV7-3. Germline-derived CDR1 and CDR2 are SGHTA and FQGTGA. The CDR3 runs 15 residues. The CDR3 reads CASSLTGAGYHEQYF.

The chain carries TRBV6-6 and TRBJ2-5; without DNA, the TCRdb call of TRBD1 cannot be checked. The CDR3 consists of 17 residues. The V gene's germline CDR1 is MNHNY and CDR2 SVGAGI (reference sequence). CDR3 sequence: CASSEGDSRKGQETQYF.

The chain links TRBV13 to TRBJ2-3; the D gene TCRdb calls, TRBD2, cannot be checked with no DNA. CDR1 is PRHDT, CDR2 FYEKMQ, per germline (reference sequence). The CDR3 runs to 18 residues. CDR3 sequence reads: CASSLGLAGGPNTDAQYF.

This chain connects TRBV12-3 or TRBV12-4 to TRBJ1-5. The CDR3 length is 15 residues. This chain's CDR3 is CASSFGEPGNQPQHF.